This TCR beta chain came from a study of Graves' ophthalmopathy and Graves' hyperthyroidism. Overall study: Ophthalmopathy absent within 18 months of follow-up marked hyperthyroidism as stable. Findings and limits, study-wide: Ophthalmopathy progression was predicted by the model at less than 71% sensitivity and roughly 72% specificity. Blood also held most thyroid clonotypes expanded above 0.001 frequency.

A few counts support this clonotype. Its antigen remains unidentified. At one boundary the junction diverges from the germline segment, which might be a read error. CDR3 length: 15 residues. CDR1 SEHNR and CDR2 FQNEAQ come from the germline V gene (reference sequence). RNA transcripts yielded amplified TCR beta CDR3 regions. HTBI-primed RT-PCR formed the first round, and a multiplex PCR formed the second. Each CDR3 protein is one row after TCRdb ran MiXCR on the multiplex PCR reads. Of over a million distinct CDR3 sequences in the sample, around a third were seen once. V and J are TRBV7-9 and TRBJ2-5; TRBD1 agrees at 7 bases. The sequencing input was peripheral blood or thyroid tissue (not recorded which). The sequence came from an adult man with Graves' hyperthyroidism. The CDR3 DNA follows: TGTGCCAGCAGCTCCGAGGGGGCCCCACAAGAGGCCCAGTACTTC. This encodes CASSSEGAPQEAQYF. The full variable domain, completed using reference TRBV7-9 and TRBJ2-5, is DTGVSQNPRHKITKRGQNVTFRCDPISEHNRLYWYRQTLGQGPEFLTYFQNEAQLEKSRLLSDRFSAERPKGSFSTLEIQRTEQGDSAMYLCASSSEGAPQEAQYFGPGTRLLVL.